The clone carrying this TCR beta chain was picked up a small number of times. Its cognate antigen is unknown. V dropped 0 bases and J dropped 3 bases, with 20 bases sitting between them. The CDR3 contains 18 residues. Germline loops: CDR1 SGHNT, CDR2 YENEEA. This entry belongs to a study of T cell responses to AZD1222 COVID-19 vaccine. Findings and caveats of the study: After two AZD1222 doses, spike-specific TCR breadth and depth rose versus day 0. CD4 TCRs associated with vaccination spanned spike, dominating at 160-218 and 743-854.

Second-dose recipients at about 4 or about 12 weeks were treated as one pooled group. Assay: immunoSEQ multiplex PCR; the TCRdb copy retains only in-frame clones and omits some. The table has approximately 140,000 clones, more than 85% seen once. The sequence was obtained from an adult who received the AZD1222 COVID-19 vaccine. The sample in question was peripheral blood, obtained 28 days after the second AZD1222 dose. The genes are TRBV11-3 and TRBJ1-2, with a possible D match to TRBD1 (5 bases). The CDR3 DNA reads as TGTGCCAGCAGCTTAGATCCCCCCCCGCCGGGGGGGGACTATGGCTACACCTTC. Translation: CASSLDPPPPGGDYGYTF.